The rows below give T cell receptor beta chains drawn from one sample of a study of T cell changes during pregnancy in multiple sclerosis. The data were produced by immunoSEQ multiplex PCR, yet TCRdb's version contains in-frame clones alone and is incomplete. Of over 35,000 clones in the sample, almost 95% were seen once. This specimen was CD8+ T cells from peripheral blood mononuclear cells, taken in the third trimester of pregnancy. Receptor source: a female donor with multiple sclerosis, enrolled in a pregnancy study. Each CDR3 is given with its conserved first and last residue. The D gene is left open where the match is weak. Rows give clone size only sometimes, using once, few, many, or a class for an expanded clone.

D gene,J gene,V gene,clone size,CDR3 DNA,CDR3 protein
TRBD1,TRBJ2-7,TRBV14,NA,TGTGCCAGCAGCTACCGGGACAGGGAAAGCGGGACGTACGAGCAGTACTTC,CASSYRDRESGTYEQYF
TRBD2,TRBJ2-7,TRBV7-9,NA,TGTGCCAGCAGCCCGCGGGGGGACTACTCCTACGAGCAGTACTTC,CASSPRGDYSYEQYF
TRBD1,TRBJ1-1,TRBV6-1,NA,TGTGCCAGCAGGCTAACAGGGGATTCGAACACTGAAGCTTTCTTT,CASRLTGDSNTEAFF
TRBD2,TRBJ2-7,TRBV28,NA,TGTGCCAGCACTTCGACTAGCGGGAGTTACGAGCAGTACTTC,CASTSTSGSYEQYF
TRBD1,TRBJ1-1,TRBV4-1,NA,TGCGCCAGCAGCCATCAGATTCCGGGACAGGGGTTAGTGAACACTGAAGCTTTCTTT,CASSHQIPGQGLVNTEAFF
NA,TRBJ1-1,TRBV27,NA,TGTGCCAGCAGCTCTGCCGCAGGTAGCACTGAAGCTTTCTTT,CASSSAAGSTEAFF
TRBD1,TRBJ1-2,TRBV6-5,NA,TGTGCCAGCAGTCCACCCCGGGACAGTAACTATGGCTACACCTTC,CASSPPRDSNYGYTF
NA,TRBJ2-1,TRBV25-1,NA,TGTGCCAGCAGTCTACAGACCAATGAGCAGTTCTTC,CASSLQTNEQFF
TRBD1,TRBJ2-3,TRBV2,NA,TGTGCCAGCAGTGAAGGGACAGGGGGTAGCACAGATACGCAGTATTTT,CASSEGTGGSTDTQYF
TRBD2,TRBJ2-1,TRBV19,NA,TGTGCCAGTAGTCGTTCCCTAGCGGGTCTATACAATGAGCAGTTCTTC,CASSRSLAGLYNEQFF
TRBD1,TRBJ1-1,TRBV6-1,NA,TGTGCCAGCCACAGGGGGGCCACTGAAGCTTTCTTT,CASHRGATEAFF
TRBD1,TRBJ2-2,TRBV6-5,NA,TGTGCCAGCAGTCATACAGGGGGCACCGGGGAGCTGTTTTTT,CASSHTGGTGELFF
TRBD2,TRBJ2-5,TRBV14,NA,TGTGCCAGCAGCCAACGGGAGGGCTCCCAAGAGACCCAGTACTTC,CASSQREGSQETQYF
NA,TRBJ1-2,TRBV7-9,NA,TGTGCCAGCAGCTTATCTCAGACAGAGAACTATGGCTACACCTTC,CASSLSQTENYGYTF
TRBD2,TRBJ2-1,TRBV5-1,NA,TGCGCCAGCAGCCGAAGGACTAGCGGGAGGCCTTCCAATGAGCAGTTCTTC,CASSRRTSGRPSNEQFF
TRBD2,TRBJ2-7,TRBV11-1,NA,TGTGCCAGCAGCATAGTCCTAGCGGGAGGTGGCGAGCAGTACTTC,CASSIVLAGGGEQYF
NA,TRBJ2-3,TRBV11-2,once,TGTGCCAGCAGCTTATCCCGGGACTGGGGAGATACGCAGTATTTT,CASSLSRDWGDTQYF
NA,TRBJ2-2,TRBV27,few,TGTGCCAGCAGCCGCGGTCCCGGGGAGCTGTTTTTT,CASSRGPGELFF
NA,TRBJ1-2,TRBV25-1,NA,TGTGCCAGCAACTTCGGCGGCTATGGCTACACCTTC,CASNFGGYGYTF
NA,TRBJ2-3,TRBV4-2,NA,TGTGCCAGCAGCCAAGAGCAGCGGGCCATATTCACAGATACGCAGTATTTT,CASSQEQRAIFTDTQYF
TRBD1,TRBJ1-2,TRBV28,NA,TGTGCCAGCAGATCACAGGGGGACCGCTATGGCTACACCTTC,CASRSQGDRYGYTF
NA,TRBJ1-2,TRBV4-1,NA,TGCGCCAGCAGCTTTCGACAGGCATCAGACTATGGCTACACCTTC,CASSFRQASDYGYTF
NA,TRBJ2-7,TRBV11-2,NA,TGTGCCAGCAGCCTCTATTCTGGAGGTTTGGACGGGCAGTACTTC,CASSLYSGGLDGQYF
NA,TRBJ2-7,TRBV9,NA,TGTGCCAGCAGCGCAGGAGGGGAATACGAGCAGTACTTC,CASSAGGEYEQYF
NA,TRBJ1-1,TRBV14,once,TGTGCCAGCAGCCCAGGACAGCCTGAAGCTTTCTTT,CASSPGQPEAFF
TRBD2,TRBJ2-1,TRBV5-1,NA,TGCGCCAGCAGCTTGGCCGTGGCTAGCGGGTCCTACAATGAGCAGTTCTTC,CASSLAVASGSYNEQFF
TRBD1,TRBJ1-1,TRBV10-2,NA,TGCGCCAGCGGGGACAGGGAAGCTTTCTTT,CASGDREAFF
TRBD1,TRBJ1-3,TRBV4-3,NA,TGCGCCAGCAGCCAGCACGGGACAGGGTTCTCTGGAAACACCATATATTTT,CASSQHGTGFSGNTIYF
NA,TRBJ2-3,TRBV6-4,NA,TGTGCCAGCAGTGAAACCGGAGGCAGAGATACGCAGTATTTT,CASSETGGRDTQYF
NA,TRBJ2-7,TRBV11-2,NA,TGTGCCAGCAGCTCCGGCTCCTACGAGCAGTACTTC,CASSSGSYEQYF
TRBD1,TRBJ2-7,TRBV13,NA,TGTGCCAGCAGCTTTGGGACAGTTTCCTACGAGCAGTACTTC,CASSFGTVSYEQYF
NA,TRBJ1-1,TRBV7-8,NA,TGTGCCAGCAGCCCAACCGGCACAGCACCTGAAGCTTTCTTT,CASSPTGTAPEAFF
NA,TRBJ2-2,TRBV20-1,NA,TGCAGCCTCGACTCTCACGGGGAGCTGTTTTTT,CSLDSHGELFF
NA,TRBJ2-7,TRBV4-2,NA,TGTGCCAGCAGCCAAGAGCTTACTAAGGGGGACGAGCAGTACTTC,CASSQELTKGDEQYF
NA,TRBJ2-2,TRBV9,NA,TGTGCCAGCAGCGAGGGAGGCGTCACCGGGGAGCTGTTTTTT,CASSEGGVTGELFF
TRBD1,TRBJ1-1,TRBV27,NA,TGTGCCAGCAGGCGGGACAGACCGAACACTGAAGCTTTCTTT,CASRRDRPNTEAFF
TRBD1,TRBJ2-7,TRBV15,NA,TGTGCCACCAGCCTCGGTGCGGACAGGCGATACTACGAGCAGTACTTC,CATSLGADRRYYEQYF
TRBD2,TRBJ2-5,TRBV28,NA,TGTGCCAGCAGTTTTTTACTAGCGGCCCAAGAGACCCAGTACTTC,CASSFLLAAQETQYF
TRBD1,TRBJ2-1,TRBV9,NA,TGTGCCAGCAGCGTAGAGGGGACAGGGGACAATGAGCAGTTCTTC,CASSVEGTGDNEQFF
TRBD1,TRBJ2-7,TRBV2,NA,TGTGCCGCCTTCGACAGGGCGAGCGAGCAGTACTTC,CAAFDRASEQYF
TRBD1,TRBJ2-3,TRBV2,once,TGTGCCAGCGTTGCTGGGACAGCTACGCAGTATTTT,CASVAGTATQYF
TRBD1,TRBJ1-1,TRBV29-1,NA,TGCAGCGCTCAAGGGGGCCATTATGCTGAAGCTTTCTTT,CSAQGGHYAEAFF
TRBD1,TRBJ2-7,TRBV5-6,once,TGTGCCAGCAGTACAACCCGGGACAGCCCCTACGAGCAGTACTTC,CASSTTRDSPYEQYF
NA,TRBJ2-5,TRBV15,NA,TGTGCCACCAGCCATGGGGACAGCGGGGAGACCCAGTACTTC,CATSHGDSGETQYF
NA,TRBJ2-5,TRBV28,NA,TGTGCCAGCAGTTCCAGGGTCCAAGAGACCCAGTACTTC,CASSSRVQETQYF
NA,TRBJ1-1,TRBV13,once,TGTGCCAGCAGCCCGGGGACACTTGCTGTGAACACTGAAGCTTTCTTT,CASSPGTLAVNTEAFF
NA,TRBJ1-5,TRBV19,NA,TGTGCCAGTAGTATGGGCGCCGGACTAAGCAATCAGCCCCAGCATTTT,CASSMGAGLSNQPQHF
TRBD1,TRBJ1-4,TRBV5-4,NA,TGTGCCAGCAGCGAAAAGACAGGGGGTGTTGAAAAACTGTTTTTT,CASSEKTGGVEKLFF
NA,TRBJ2-5,TRBV15,once,TGTGCCACCAGCAGAACCACCGAGCTCGGGTTACGAGAGACCCAGTACTTC,CATSRTTELGLRETQYF
TRBD1,TRBJ1-4,TRBV25-1,NA,TGTGCCAGCAGTGAAGGCCAGGGGGGTGAAAAACTGTTTTTT,CASSEGQGGEKLFF
TRBD1,TRBJ2-7,TRBV6-1,once,TGTGCCAGCCCCGGGACAGGGTCCTACGAGCAGTACTTC,CASPGTGSYEQYF
NA,TRBJ2-7,TRBV5-1,NA,TGCGCCAGCAGCTTGGGTCTAGTACACGAGCAGTACTTC,CASSLGLVHEQYF
TRBD2,TRBJ2-3,TRBV4-1,NA,TGCGCCAGCAGCCAAGCTGCGGGAGGGGTATATACGCAGTATTTT,CASSQAAGGVYTQYF
TRBD2,TRBJ2-6,TRBV2,NA,TGTGCCAGCAGTGAGGCGGGGGGCTCTGGGGCCAACGTCCTGACTTTC,CASSEAGGSGANVLTF